The 27 T cell receptor beta chains below all came from one sample that was sequenced in a study of shared clonotypes between healthy human individuals. Sequencing was performed with immunoSEQ multiplex PCR; in TCRdb, only in-frame clones are kept and a portion is missing. Of hundreds of thousands of clones in the sample, 75% to 80% are singletons; the top ten hold 12%. The sequenced sample consisted of PBMCs. The source of these receptors is a woman in her thirties or forties in good health. Some clones in this sample may be carry-over from other donors' samples.

About this clone: The same CDR3 can be traced to other DNA sequences in this sample. V usage is TRBV9 and J usage is TRBJ2-1; the D gene is possibly TRBD2 (5 bases). Trimming shortened V by 4 bases and J by 1 base, and 9 bases separated the two germline ends. CDR1 is SGDLS, CDR2 YYNGEE, per germline. This CDR3 comprises 14 residues. Here the CDR3 reads CASSPRDSYNEQFF. The CDR3 coding sequence is TGTGCCAGCAGCCCGAGGGATTCCTACAATGAGCAGTTCTTC.

This clone was observed a handful of times. The rearrangement uses TRBV27 and TRBJ2-7; D uncertain. V dropped 3 bases and J dropped 4 bases, with 10 bases sitting between them. Looked up from germline, CDR1 is MNHEY and CDR2 is SMNVEV (reference sequence). The CDR3 is made up of 13 amino acids. The CDR3 DNA is TGTGCCAGCAGTTTCCGAAAGGGTTACGAGCAGTACTTC. The encoded protein is CASSFRKGYEQYF.

The CDR3 nucleotides read TGTGCCAGCAGCCAAGGTGGAGGTTGGCAGTTCTTC. It yields the protein CASSQGGGWQFF. The J gene is TRBJ2-1, the V gene TRBV4-2; possible D gene TRBD2, 5 bases. CDR1 and CDR2 from the germline V gene are LGHNA and YNFKEQ. V dropped 1 base and J dropped 12 bases, with 10 bases sitting between them. The CDR3 length is 12 residues.

This chain joins TRBV5-1 and TRBJ1-2; weak D call: TRBD1 (6 bases). The germline CDR1 and CDR2 sequences are SGHRS and YFSETQ. This CDR3 is 13 amino acids long. Trimming stripped 4 bases from V and 8 bases from J, with 15 bases between. The CDR3: CASSRGGGEGYTF. CDR3 in DNA: TGCGCCAGCAGCCGTGGAGGGGGAGAAGGCTACACCTTC.

The genes are TRBV13 and TRBJ2-7, with 7 positions matching TRBD1. Trimming took 5 bases from V and 4 from J; bases not matched to a gene: 8. Germline assignment: CDR1 PRHDT and CDR2 FYEKMQ (reference sequence). The CDR3 extends over 14 amino acids. The CDR3 sequence is CASSPRDRGYEQYF. The CDR3 DNA reads TGTGCCAGCAGCCCCAGGGACAGAGGTTACGAGCAGTACTTC. Complete variable domain (other parts from reference TRBV13 and TRBJ2-7): AAGVIQSPRHLIKEKRETATLKCYPIPRHDTVYWYQQGPGQDPQFLISFYEKMQSDKGSIPDRFSAQQFSDYHSELNMSSLELGDSALYFCASSPRDRGYEQYFGPGTRLTVT.

This sequence joins TRBV18 and TRBJ2-3; weak D call: TRBD1 (5 bases). Germline V gene sequence: CDR1 KGHSH, CDR2 LQKENI. V lost 3 bases to trimming and J lost 0 bases, with 10 bases between them. The CDR3 is made up of 15 amino acids. CDR3 nucleotides: TGTGCCAGCTCACCCCAGGGTTCTAGCACAGATACGCAGTATTTT. It translates to CASSPQGSSTDTQYF.

This chain uses TRBV29-1 with TRBJ2-5, with 8 positions matching TRBD2. The CDR3 covers 13 residues. Germline CDR1 is SQVTM and CDR2 is ANQGSEA. With V trimmed by 6 bases and J by 4 bases, 7 bases remained unmatched. In DNA form, the CDR3 reads TGCAGCGTCGACAGCGGGAGCGGAGAGACCCAGTACTTC. This codes for CSVDSGSGETQYF.

This clone has more than one count but fewer than ten. The V gene is TRBV6-6, the J gene TRBJ1-5; D unclear. Trimming cost V 6 bases and J 6 bases, with 12 bases left between them. The length of the CDR3 is 13 residues. Germline V gene sequence: CDR1 MNHNY, CDR2 SVGAGI (reference sequence). The CDR3 protein is CASSQSERQPQHF. The CDR3 region has the DNA TGTGCCAGCAGCCAATCAGAGCGTCAGCCCCAGCATTTT.

CDR3 sequence (DNA): TGCGCCAGCAGCTTGAATGCGGGCCCCGCACGGGAGACCCAGTACTTC. Its protein product is CASSLNAGPARETQYF. This chain links TRBV5-1 with TRBJ2-5; possible D gene TRBD2, 5 bases. The CDR3 contains 16 residues. Germline-derived CDR1 and CDR2 are SGHRS and YFSETQ. V was trimmed by 1 base and J by 5 bases, leaving 18 bases between them.

The rearrangement links TRBV7-3 to TRBJ2-5; 15 nucleotides line up with TRBD2. Unmatched junction bases numbered 3, after V lost 3 bases and J lost 7 bases. The CDR3 covers 15 residues. CDR1 is SGHTA, CDR2 FQGTGA, per germline. This chain's CDR3 is CASSLSGLAGGTQYF. In nucleotides, the CDR3 is TGTGCCAGCAGCTTGTCGGGACTAGCGGGGGGGACCCAGTACTTC.

This chain joins TRBV6-1 and TRBJ2-7, with 9 bases lining up with TRBD2. Germline lookup yields CDR1 MNHNS and CDR2 SASEGT. Losses at the gene ends were 4 bases for V and 2 bases for J; bases not matched to a gene: 9. The CDR3 loop spans 16 amino acids. The CDR3 here is CASSVLLAGWAYEQYF. As DNA, the CDR3 is TGTGCCAGCAGTGTCCTTCTAGCGGGATGGGCCTACGAGCAGTACTTC.

The chain has TRBV9 and TRBJ2-6, with D possibly being TRBD1 or TRBD2 (5 bases each). V dropped 5 bases and J dropped 2 bases, with 17 bases sitting between them. CDR1 is SGDLS and CDR2 is YYNGEE in the germline V gene. This CDR3 region has 17 residues. CDR3 residues: CASSPRAQGAGANVLTF. The CDR3, as DNA: TGTGCCAGCAGTCCAAGGGCCCAGGGAGCTGGGGCCAACGTCCTGACTTTC.

The genes are TRBV19 and TRBJ2-7; 9 nucleotides agree with TRBD1. Germline CDR1 is LNHDA and CDR2 is SQIVND (reference sequence). The CDR3 loop spans 15 amino acids. Trimming removed 4 bases from V and 6 bases from J; junction bases left unmatched: 10. The CDR3 DNA follows: TGTGCCAGTAGTAGTTCCGGGACAGGGATAGGCGAGCAGTACTTC. Protein product: CASSSSGTGIGEQYF.

V usage is TRBV5-1 and J usage is TRBJ1-3; D is possibly TRBD1 (5 bases). The CDR3 runs to 14 residues. V was trimmed by 5 bases and J by 4 bases, leaving 13 bases between them. Germline values: CDR1 SGHRS, CDR2 YFSETQ. This CDR3 reads CASRKQGDGNTIYF. Here the CDR3 DNA reads TGCGCCAGCAGAAAGCAGGGAGACGGAAACACCATATATTTT.

This clone was seen a handful of times. This chain connects TRBV4-3 to TRBJ2-3, with D perhaps TRBD2 (6 bases). CDR1 is LGHNA and CDR2 is YSLEER in the germline V gene. There are 15 residues in the CDR3. The germline V and J ends were trimmed by 3 bases and 8 bases, with 18 bases remaining between them. This CDR3 is CASSQGVVGRSTQYF. In nucleotides, the CDR3 is TGCGCCAGCAGCCAGGGAGTGGTCGGGAGATCTACGCAGTATTTT.

V is TRBV25-1 and J is TRBJ2-1; 13 nucleotides line up with TRBD2. J lost 7 bases, V lost 2 bases, and 11 bases had no gene match. In germline, CDR1 is MGHDK, CDR2 SYGVNS. CDR3 length equals 18 residues. CDR3 residues: CASSETPGLAGAGNEQFF. For the CDR3, the DNA is TGTGCCAGCAGTGAAACTCCCGGACTAGCGGGAGCAGGGAATGAGCAGTTCTTC.

This clone has just a few counts. The chain is built from TRBV5-4 and TRBJ2-1; D ambiguous. V lost 4 bases to trimming and J lost 8 bases, with 22 bases between them. CDR3 size: 16 residues. From germline, CDR1 is SGHNT and CDR2 YYREEE (reference sequence). CDR3 sequence: CASSTRSLGLGYEQFF. The CDR3 DNA follows: TGTGCCAGCAGCACCCGGAGCCTAGGATTGGGCTATGAGCAGTTCTTC.

This clone was counted a few times. The genes are TRBV19 and TRBJ2-5; D unclear. Judging by the DNA end, TRBJ2-7 fits better; the J call may be wrong. The CDR3 has 13 residues. Germline-derived CDR1 and CDR2 are LNHDA and SQIVND (reference sequence). The CDR3 DNA follows: TGTGCCAGCCGACACACGGGCGCCTACGAGCAGTACTTC. This encodes CASRHTGAYEQYF.

The J gene is TRBJ2-1, the V gene TRBV28; TRBD2 matches 8 bases. The CDR3 loop spans 15 amino acids. Unmatched junction bases numbered 7, after V lost 5 bases and J lost 4 bases. Germline CDR1 reads MDHEN; CDR2 reads SYDVKM. The CDR3 coding sequence is TGTGCCAGCAGTCTAACTAGCGGAAATTACAATGAGCAGTTCTTC. Protein sequence: CASSLTSGNYNEQFF.

This rearrangement joins TRBV5-1 to TRBJ1-1; 7 bases agree with TRBD1. The CDR3 totals 14 residues. The V and J ends lost 1 base and 5 bases, in that order; junction bases with no gene match: 5. Looked up from germline, CDR1 is SGHRS and CDR2 is YFSETQ. In nucleotides, the CDR3 is TGCGCCAGCAGCTTGACGGCAGGGGGTACTGAAGCTTTCTTT. As protein: CASSLTAGGTEAFF.

V gene TRBV4-3 combines with J gene TRBJ2-3; possibly TRBD2 for D (5 bases). V lost 1 base, J lost 8 bases, and 13 bases lay in between. The CDR3 is 14 amino acids. Germline values: CDR1 LGHNA, CDR2 YSLEER. The CDR3 DNA follows: TGCGCCAGCAGCCAAGTCGGGGAGACTCTTACGCAGTATTTT. Translation: CASSQVGETLTQYF.

This clone was seen just once. The J gene is TRBJ1-1, the V gene TRBV7-2; 10 nucleotides align to TRBD1. This CDR3 region has 16 residues. Germline assignment: CDR1 SGHTA and CDR2 FQGNSA. Trimming removed 1 base from V and 0 bases from J; junction bases left unmatched: 2. In DNA, the CDR3 is TGTGCCAGCAGCTTAGTGACAGGGGGCATGAACACTGAAGCTTTCTTT. Translating gives CASSLVTGGMNTEAFF. The entire variable domain, with the rest obtained from reference TRBV7-2 and TRBJ1-1, is as follows: GAGVSQSPSNKVTEKGKDVELRCDPISGHTALYWYRQSLGQGLEFLIYFQGNSAPDKSGLPSDRFSAERTGGSVSTLTIQRTQQEDSAVYLCASSLVTGGMNTEAFFGQGTRLTVV.

The chain joins TRBV5-1 to TRBJ1-1, with a tentative D call TRBD1 (5 bases). The CDR3 extends over 14 amino acids. Germline V lookup: CDR1 SGHRS, CDR2 YFSETQ. V gave up 1 base and J gave up 5 bases, with 12 bases separating them. CDR3 region: CASSLTPGLTEAFF. DNA of the CDR3: TGCGCCAGCAGCTTGACTCCAGGGCTGACTGAAGCTTTCTTT.

The chain links TRBV7-7 to TRBJ2-5; D uncertain. There are 13 residues in the CDR3. Trimming took off 3 bases at V and 4 bases at J, with 9 bases between the two ends. In germline, CDR1 is SSHAT, CDR2 FNYEAQ (reference sequence). CDR3 protein: CASSFWGSETQYF. The DNA of the CDR3 is TGTGCCAGCAGCTTTTGGGGATCAGAGACCCAGTACTTC. Full variable domain (remainder filled in from reference TRBV7-7 and TRBJ2-5): GAGVSQSPRYKVTKRGQDVTLRCDPISSHATLYWYQQALGQGPEFLTYFNYEAQPDKSGLPSDRFSAERPEGSISTLTIQRTEQRDSAMYRCASSFWGSETQYFGPGTRLLVL.

In regard to this clone: A much bigger clone sits one base away, suggesting this may be a read error. The V and J genes are TRBV6-1 and TRBJ1-1, with D unclear. Deletions cut 0 bases from V and 5 bases from J, with 7 bases between. Per the germline V gene, CDR1 is MNHNS and CDR2 is SASEGT. The CDR3 covers 13 residues. The DNA of the CDR3 is TGTGCCAGCAGTGAAGCGCATTTGACTGAAGCTTTCTTT. Encoded protein: CASSEAHLTEAFF.

In regard to this clone: A read error is the likely source, as a far larger clone sits one nucleotide away. This CDR3 is also generated by other DNA sequences in the sample. This chain links TRBV25-1 with TRBJ2-6; D gene uncertain. Germline CDR1 MGHDK, CDR2 SYGVNS. CDR3 length: 12 residues. Here the CDR3 DNA reads TGTGCCAGTAGTGCTGGGGCCAACGTCCTGACTTTC. Translation: CASSAGANVLTF.

About this clone: With a far larger clone one base away, a read error is the likely cause. V is TRBV30 and J is TRBJ1-3; D perhaps matches TRBD1 (6 bases). The CDR3 loop spans 16 amino acids. Per germline, CDR1 GTSNPN and CDR2 SVGIG (reference sequence). The CDR3 coding sequence is TGTGCCTGGAGTGTACCTGGGGGACACTCTAGAAACACCATATATTTT. Protein sequence: CAWSVPGGHSRNTIYF.